This section outlines one T cell receptor beta chain sequence together with its context. Antigen specificity is unknown. This CDR3 has 16 residues. The germline V gene has CDR1 LGHNA and CDR2 YSLEER. The V and J ends lost 0 bases and 4 bases respectively, with 15 bases between them. This sample was included in a study of blood T cells in healthy people across ages. For every donor, a draw yielded ten milliliters of peripheral blood. Per individual sample, total RNA of at least 5 micrograms was extracted. Study-wide points: Naive CD4+ cell counts and diversity both ran higher in long-lived than in aged donors. It was found that TCR beta diversity correlated strongly with the percentage of naive T cells.

Primers used in a second PCR of roughly 6 to 12 cycles were a sample-barcoded 5' primer and a J-beta primer mix. MiXCR was run by TCRdb on the 5' RACE reads, yielding one entry per CDR3 protein. The sample records over 1,500,000 distinct CDR3 sequences, 39% being singletons. This clonotype was obtained from a human donor in good health. The chain links TRBV4-3 to TRBJ1-2; D might be TRBD1 (5 bases). Sequencing used blood. The CDR3 nucleotides read TGCGCCAGCAGCCAAGACTCCAAAACAGGAGGCTATGGCTACACCTTC. It specifies CASSQDSKTGGYGYTF.